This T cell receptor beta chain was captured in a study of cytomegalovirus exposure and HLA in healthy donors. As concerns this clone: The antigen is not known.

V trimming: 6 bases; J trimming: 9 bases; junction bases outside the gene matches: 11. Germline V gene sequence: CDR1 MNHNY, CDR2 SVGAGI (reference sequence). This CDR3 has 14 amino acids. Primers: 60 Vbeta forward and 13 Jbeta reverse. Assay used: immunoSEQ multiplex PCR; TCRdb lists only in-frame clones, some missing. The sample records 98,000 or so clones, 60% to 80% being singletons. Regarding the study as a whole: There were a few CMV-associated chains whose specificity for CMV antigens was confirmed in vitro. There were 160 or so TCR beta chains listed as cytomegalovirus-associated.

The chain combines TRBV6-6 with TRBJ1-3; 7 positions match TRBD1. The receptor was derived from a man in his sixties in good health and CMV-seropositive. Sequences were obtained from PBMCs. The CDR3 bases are TGTGCCAGCAGCCCAACGACAGGGAAAGGCACCATATATTTT. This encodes CASSPTTGKGTIYF.